These 8 T cell receptor beta chains originate from one sample sequenced in a study of CD8+ T cells in alopecia areata. Noted treatment: oral pan-JAK inhibitor, 5-10 mg twice daily. Reverse transcription of extracted RNA yielded cDNA, which provided the sequencing template. The data were produced by immunoSEQ multiplex PCR, yet TCRdb's version contains in-frame clones alone and is incomplete. This table has fewer than 250,000 clones, 60% to 70% appearing once. Here the sequenced sample was CD4+ T cells sorted from blood, taken at week 4, from a patient treated with tofacitinib. These receptors came from a human donor with alopecia areata.

The chain links TRBV4-2 to TRBJ2-3; 9 nucleotides line up with TRBD2. The CDR3 is made up of 16 amino acids. Unmatched junction bases numbered 3, after V lost 0 bases and J lost 2 bases. Germline V gene data show CDR1 as LGHNA and CDR2 as YNFKEQ. The CDR3 DNA follows: TGTGCCAGCAGCCAAGATCTAGCGGGGCACACAGATACGCAGTATTTT. Encoded protein: CASSQDLAGHTDTQYF.

The rearrangement joins TRBV29-1 to TRBJ2-3; 13 bases fit TRBD2. This CDR3 region has 14 residues. Germline trimming cut 8 bases from V and 3 bases from J; bases unmatched to any gene: 5. Germline CDR1 is SQVTM and CDR2 is ANQGSEA. Here the CDR3 reads CSQLAGGLTDTQYF. DNA for the CDR3: TGCAGCCAACTAGCGGGAGGGCTTACAGATACGCAGTATTTT.

V gene TRBV7-9 combines with J gene TRBJ2-7, with D possibly being TRBD1 (5 bases). Trimming left V 3 bases short and J 0 bases short, with 9 bases between. The CDR3 covers 14 residues. The V gene's germline CDR1 is SEHNR and CDR2 FQNEAQ (reference sequence). The CDR3 loop is CASSLKGDSYEQYF. The DNA for the CDR3 is TGTGCCAGCAGCTTGAAAGGGGACTCCTACGAGCAGTACTTC.

This sequence joins TRBV7-8 and TRBJ1-5, with a weak D call TRBD1 (6 bases). The CDR3 is made up of 12 amino acids. Germline lookup yields CDR1 SGHVS and CDR2 FQNEAQ. The ends were cut back, 11 bases at V and 4 bases at J, with 12 bases in the middle. The CDR3 nucleotides read TGTGCCCTGGGGGCGGGGAATCAGCCCCAGCATTTT. Its translation is CALGAGNQPQHF.

This chain connects TRBV29-1 to TRBJ1-1, with a tentative D call TRBD1 (6 bases). Trimming removed 1 base from V and 1 base from J, with 16 bases in between. CDR1 is SQVTM, CDR2 ANQGSEA, per germline. The CDR3 is made up of 16 amino acids. The CDR3 loop is CSVEGARGPSNTEAFF. Here the CDR3 DNA reads TGCAGCGTTGAAGGGGCCAGGGGCCCTTCGAACACTGAAGCTTTCTTT.

This clone has a handful of counts. The chain is built from TRBV29-1 and TRBJ2-3; either TRBD1 or TRBD2 may supply D (6 bases each). The germline V gene has CDR1 SQVTM and CDR2 ANQGSEA. The CDR3 extends over 14 amino acids. Trimming took off 3 bases at V and 1 base at J, with 11 bases between the two ends. CDR3 loop: CSVDWGAGTDTQYF. Here the CDR3 DNA reads TGCAGCGTTGATTGGGGGGCTGGCACAGATACGCAGTATTTT.

The chain couples TRBV30 to TRBJ1-1; D is uncertain. Trimming pared 1 base from V and 0 bases from J, leaving 6 bases between. The CDR3 has 13 residues. Germline values: CDR1 GTSNPN, CDR2 SVGIG (reference sequence). The CDR3 DNA reads TGTGCCTGGAGTGCCGAGATGAACACTGAAGCTTTCTTT. Protein product: CAWSAEMNTEAFF.

The genes are TRBV9 and TRBJ2-1; D not certain. V lost 0 bases and J lost 3, with 13 bases in between. The CDR3 spans 16 residues. Germline V gene data show CDR1 as SGDLS and CDR2 as YYNGEE. The CDR3 spells CASSVEDRAGYNEQFF. In nucleotides, the CDR3 is TGTGCCAGCAGCGTAGAGGATAGGGCTGGCTACAATGAGCAGTTCTTC.